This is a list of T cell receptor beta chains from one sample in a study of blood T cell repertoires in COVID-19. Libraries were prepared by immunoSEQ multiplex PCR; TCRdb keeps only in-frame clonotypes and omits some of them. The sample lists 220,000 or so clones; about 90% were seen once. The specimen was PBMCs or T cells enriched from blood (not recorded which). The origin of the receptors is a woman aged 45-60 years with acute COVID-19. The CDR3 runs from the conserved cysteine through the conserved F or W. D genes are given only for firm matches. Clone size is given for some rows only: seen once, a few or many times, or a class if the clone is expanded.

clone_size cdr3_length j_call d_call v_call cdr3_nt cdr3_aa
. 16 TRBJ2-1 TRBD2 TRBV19 TGTGCCAGTAGCACCACTAGCGGGGGATCCTACAATGAGCAGTTCTTC CASSTTSGGSYNEQFF
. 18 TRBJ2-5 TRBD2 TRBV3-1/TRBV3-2 TGTGCCAGCAGCCAAGATTGGGGACTAGCGGGAGGTGGAGGGACCCAGTACTTC CASSQDWGLAGGGGTQYF
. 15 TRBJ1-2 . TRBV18 TGTGCCAGCTCACCGTCACAGGGATTTAACTATGGCTACACCTTC CASSPSQGFNYGYTF
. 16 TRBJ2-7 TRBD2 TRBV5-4 TGTGCCAGCAGCTCCCAGAAAGCGGGAGTCGGGTACGAGCAGTACTTC CASSSQKAGVGYEQYF
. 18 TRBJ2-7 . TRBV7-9 TGTGCCAGCAGTCATCCCACCGACGGTAGGGAGAGGACGTACGAGCAGTACTTC CASSHPTDGRERTYEQYF
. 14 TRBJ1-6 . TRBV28 TGTGCCAGCAGTCGGAGCTCCTATAATTCACCCCTCCACTTT CASSRSSYNSPLHF
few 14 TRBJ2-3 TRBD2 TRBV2 TGTGCCAGCAGATTGGGACTAGCGGGGTATACGCAGTATTTT CASRLGLAGYTQYF
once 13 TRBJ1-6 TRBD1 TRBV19 TGTGCCAGTTTGGACAGGGTGGGTTCACCCCTCCACTTT CASLDRVGSPLHF
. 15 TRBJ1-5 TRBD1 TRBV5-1 TGCGCCAGCAGCCCCGGGACAGAATACAATCAGCCCCAGCATTTT CASSPGTEYNQPQHF
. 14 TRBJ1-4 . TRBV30 TGTGCCTGGAGTGTTGGAGCAACTAATGAAAAACTGTTTTTT CAWSVGATNEKLFF
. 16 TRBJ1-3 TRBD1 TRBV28 TGTGCCAGCAGTACCTCCGGGACAGGGGACGGAAACACCATATATTTT CASSTSGTGDGNTIYF
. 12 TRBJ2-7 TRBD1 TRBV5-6 TGTGCCAGCGGACAGGGCCCCTACGAGCAGTACTTC CASGQGPYEQYF
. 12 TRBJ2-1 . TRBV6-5 TGTGCCAGCATTTCGGTGTCTAGAGAGCAGTTCTTC CASISVSREQFF
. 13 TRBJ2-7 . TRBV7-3 TGTGCCAGCAGCTTAACAAGGGGATACGAGCAGTACTTC CASSLTRGYEQYF
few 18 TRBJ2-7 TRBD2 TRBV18 TGTGCCAGCTCACAACAACCTAGCGGGAGGGCCTTGACCTACGAGCAGTACTTC CASSQQPSGRALTYEQYF
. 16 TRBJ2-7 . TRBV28 TGTGCCAGCAGTTTACCCCCCAGCGGGCTAACCTACGAGCAGTACTTC CASSLPPSGLTYEQYF
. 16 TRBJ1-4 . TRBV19 TGTGCCAGTAGTACATCCCATTTGGCAGGGAATGAAAAACTGTTTTTT CASSTSHLAGNEKLFF
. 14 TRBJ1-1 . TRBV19 TGTGCCAGTAGTATTATGGGAGGGAACACTGAAGCTTTCTTT CASSIMGGNTEAFF
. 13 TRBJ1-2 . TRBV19 TGTGCCAGTAATTCAGGGTACTATGCTGGCTACACCTTC CASNSGYYAGYTF
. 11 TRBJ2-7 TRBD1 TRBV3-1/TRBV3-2 TGTGCCAGCAGCCAGGGACAGGATAAAACCTTC CASSQGQDKTF
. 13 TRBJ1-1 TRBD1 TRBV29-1 TGCAGCGCCAGGACAGGGCCGGACACTGAAGCTTTCTTT CSARTGPDTEAFF
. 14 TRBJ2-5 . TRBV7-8 TGTGCCAGCAGCTTATTGACAGGAACAGAGACCCAGTACTTC CASSLLTGTETQYF
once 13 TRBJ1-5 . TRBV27 TGTGCCAGCAGCGACAGTACTAATCAGCCCCAGCATTTT CASSDSTNQPQHF
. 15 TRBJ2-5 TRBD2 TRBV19 TGTGCCAGTAGTATTGGATTAGCGGGTCAAGAGACCCAGTACTTC CASSIGLAGQETQYF
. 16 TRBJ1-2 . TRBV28 TGTGCCAGCAGGAAAGGGGGACGGATCGTGGGGTATGGCTACACCTTC CASRKGGRIVGYGYTF
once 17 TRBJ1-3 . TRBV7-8 TGTGCCAGCAGCTTCAAGATCAGGGAAGCCCCTGGAAACACCATATATTTT CASSFKIREAPGNTIYF
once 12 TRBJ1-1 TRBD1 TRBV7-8 TGTGCCAGCAGCCCAAGGACAGGGCGGGCTTTCTTT CASSPRTGRAFF
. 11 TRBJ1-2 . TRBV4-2 TGTGCCAGCAGCCAAGGCGCTGGCTACACCTTC CASSQGAGYTF
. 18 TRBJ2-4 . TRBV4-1 TGCGCCAGCAGCCAAGATCCGAAGGGGAATATAGCCAAAAACATTCAGTACTTC CASSQDPKGNIAKNIQYF
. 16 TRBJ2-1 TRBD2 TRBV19 TGTGCCAGTAGTCTACTAGCGGGAGGTGCCTACAATGAGCAGTTCTTC CASSLLAGGAYNEQFF
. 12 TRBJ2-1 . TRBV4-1 . CASSFGTGNKFF
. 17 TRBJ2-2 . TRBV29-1 TGCAGCGTTGATGTTAGTTTTAGAGGGTCGGTCACCGGGGAGCTGTTTTTT CSVDVSFRGSVTGELFF
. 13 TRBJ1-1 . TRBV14 TGTGCCAGCAGCCAAGATCGTAACACTGAAGCTTTCTTT CASSQDRNTEAFF
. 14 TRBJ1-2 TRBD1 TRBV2 TGTGCCAGCAGTGCTGGGGGACAGCTCTATGGCTACACCTTC CASSAGGQLYGYTF
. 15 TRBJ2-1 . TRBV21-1 TGTGCCAGCAGCCCCTACGACAGGGCCTACAATGAGCAGTTCTTC CASSPYDRAYNEQFF
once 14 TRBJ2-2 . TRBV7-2 TGTGCCAGCAGCTTATTCGTAAACACCGGGGAGCTGTTTTTT CASSLFVNTGELFF
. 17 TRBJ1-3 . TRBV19 TGTGCCAGTAGTGGGGCTGGACCGAAGGACTCTGGAAACACCATATATTTT CASSGAGPKDSGNTIYF
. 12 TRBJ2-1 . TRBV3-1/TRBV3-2 TGTGCCAGCAGTAGGGGGTTTATTGAGCAGTTCTTC CASSRGFIEQFF
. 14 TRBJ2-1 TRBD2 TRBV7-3 TGTGCCAGCAGCTTAGGGAGGGAGTACAATGAGCAGTTCTTC CASSLGREYNEQFF
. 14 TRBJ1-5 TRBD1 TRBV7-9 TGTGCCAGCAGCCGGACAGGGTCTAATCAGCCCCAGCATTTT CASSRTGSNQPQHF
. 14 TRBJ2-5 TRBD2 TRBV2 TGTGCCACGAGCGGGAGAGGGTCGAGAGAGACCCAGTACTTC CATSGRGSRETQYF
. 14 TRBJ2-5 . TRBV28 TGTGCCAGCAGTTCCGGGACTCTAAAAGAGACCCAGTACTTC CASSSGTLKETQYF
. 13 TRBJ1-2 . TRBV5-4 TGTGCCAGCAGCCCGGGACTGATTATTGGCTACACCTTC CASSPGLIIGYTF
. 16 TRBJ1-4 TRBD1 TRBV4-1 TGCGCCAGCAGCCAAGGCCAGGGGGCGACTAATGAAAAACTGTTTTTT CASSQGQGATNEKLFF
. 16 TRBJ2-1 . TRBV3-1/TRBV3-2 TGTGCCAGCAGTTATAGCGTAGACGCTTCCTACAATGAGCAGTTCTTC CASSYSVDASYNEQFF
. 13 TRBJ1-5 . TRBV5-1 TGCGCCAGCAGCCTCCAGGGGAATCAGCCCCAGCATTTT CASSLQGNQPQHF
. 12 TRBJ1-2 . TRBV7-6 TGTGCCAGCAGCTCGAGTGTCTATGGCTACACCTTC CASSSSVYGYTF
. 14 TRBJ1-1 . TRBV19 TGTGCCAGTAGTAGCCGACAGGTTTCGACTGAAGCTTTCTTT CASSSRQVSTEAFF
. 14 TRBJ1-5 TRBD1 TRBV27 TGTGCCAGTACGACAGACAGGGAATATCAGCCCCAGCATTTT CASTTDREYQPQHF
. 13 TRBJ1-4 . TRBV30 TGTGCCGGAAATACAGGGACTAATGAAAAACTGTTTTTT CAGNTGTNEKLFF
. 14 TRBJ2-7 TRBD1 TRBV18 TGTGCCAGCTCACCCGGGACAGGGGACCCCGAGCAGTACTTC CASSPGTGDPEQYF
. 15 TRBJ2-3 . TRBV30 TGTGCCTGGAGTGTACCCTTGGGCTTTACAGATACGCAGTATTTT CAWSVPLGFTDTQYF